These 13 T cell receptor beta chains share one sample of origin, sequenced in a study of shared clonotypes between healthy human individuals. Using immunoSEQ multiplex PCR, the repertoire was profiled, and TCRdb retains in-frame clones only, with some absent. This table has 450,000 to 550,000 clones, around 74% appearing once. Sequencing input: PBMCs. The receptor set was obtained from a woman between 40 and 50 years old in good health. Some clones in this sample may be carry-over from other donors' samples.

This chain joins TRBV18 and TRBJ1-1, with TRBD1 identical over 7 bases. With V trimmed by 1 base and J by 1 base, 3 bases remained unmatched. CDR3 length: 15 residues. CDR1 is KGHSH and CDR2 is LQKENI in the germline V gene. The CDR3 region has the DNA TGTGCCAGCTCACCACTGGCAGGGGGGAACACTGAAGCTTTCTTT. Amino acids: CASSPLAGGNTEAFF.

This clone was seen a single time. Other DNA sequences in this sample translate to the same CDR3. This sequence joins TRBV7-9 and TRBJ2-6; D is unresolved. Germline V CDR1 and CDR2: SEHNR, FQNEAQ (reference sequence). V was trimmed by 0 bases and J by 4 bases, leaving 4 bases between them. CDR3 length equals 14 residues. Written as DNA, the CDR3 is TGTGCCAGCAGCTTAGCGTCCGGGGCCAACGTCCTGACTTTC. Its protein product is CASSLASGANVLTF. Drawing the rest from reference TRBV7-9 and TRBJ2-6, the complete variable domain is DTGVSQNPRHKITKRGQNVTFRCDPISEHNRLYWYRQTLGQGPEFLTYFQNEAQLEKSRLLSDRFSAERPKGSFSTLEIQRTEQGDSAMYLCASSLASGANVLTFGAGSRLTVL.

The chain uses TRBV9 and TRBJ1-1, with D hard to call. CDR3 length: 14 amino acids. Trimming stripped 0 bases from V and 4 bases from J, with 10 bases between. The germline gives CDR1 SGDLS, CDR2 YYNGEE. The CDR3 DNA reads TGTGCCAGCAGCGTAGTGGGAGTTGCCACTGAAGCTTTCTTT. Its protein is CASSVVGVATEAFF.

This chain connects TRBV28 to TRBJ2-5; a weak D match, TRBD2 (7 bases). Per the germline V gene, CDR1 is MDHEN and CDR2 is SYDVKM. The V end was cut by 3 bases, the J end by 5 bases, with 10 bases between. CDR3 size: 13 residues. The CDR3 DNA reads TGTGCCAGCAGTTTGAGGGGGGGGGAGACCCAGTACTTC. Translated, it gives CASSLRGGETQYF.

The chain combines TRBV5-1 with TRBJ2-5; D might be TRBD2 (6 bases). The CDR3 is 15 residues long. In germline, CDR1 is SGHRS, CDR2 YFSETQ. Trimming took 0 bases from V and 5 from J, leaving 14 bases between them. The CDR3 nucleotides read TGCGCCAGCAGCTTGGCGTCGTCTGGGGGGGAGACCCAGTACTTC. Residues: CASSLASSGGETQYF. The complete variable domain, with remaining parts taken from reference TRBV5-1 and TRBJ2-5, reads KAGVTQTPRYLIKTRGQQVTLSCSPISGHRSVSWYQQTPGQGLQFLFEYFSETQRNKGNFPGRFSGRQFSNSRSEMNVSTLELGDSALYLCASSLASSGGETQYFGPGTRLLVL.

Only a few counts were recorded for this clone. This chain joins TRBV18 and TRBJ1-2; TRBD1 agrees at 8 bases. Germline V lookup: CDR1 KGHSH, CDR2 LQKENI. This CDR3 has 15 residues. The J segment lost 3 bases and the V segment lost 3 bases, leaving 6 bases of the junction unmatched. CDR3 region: CASSPSGTGDYGYTF. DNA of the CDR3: TGTGCCAGCTCACCGTCCGGGACAGGAGACTATGGCTACACCTTC.

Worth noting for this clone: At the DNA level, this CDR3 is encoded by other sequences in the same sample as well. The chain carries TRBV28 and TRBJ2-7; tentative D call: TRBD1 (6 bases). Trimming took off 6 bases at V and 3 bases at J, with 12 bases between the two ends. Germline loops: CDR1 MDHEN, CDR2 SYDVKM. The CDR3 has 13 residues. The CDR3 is CASRKGQYYEQYF. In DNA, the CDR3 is TGTGCCAGCAGGAAAGGACAGTACTACGAGCAGTACTTC.

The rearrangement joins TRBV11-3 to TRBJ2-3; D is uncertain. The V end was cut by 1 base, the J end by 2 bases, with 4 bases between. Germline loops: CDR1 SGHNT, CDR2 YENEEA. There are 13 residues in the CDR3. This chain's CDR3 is CASSLGPTDTQYF. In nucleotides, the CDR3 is TGTGCCAGCAGCTTAGGACCCACAGATACGCAGTATTTT.

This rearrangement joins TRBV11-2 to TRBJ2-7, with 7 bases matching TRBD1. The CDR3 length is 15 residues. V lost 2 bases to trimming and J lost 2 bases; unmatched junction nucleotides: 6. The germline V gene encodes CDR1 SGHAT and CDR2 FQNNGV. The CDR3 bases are TGTGCCAGCAGCTTAACGACAGGGAGAACCTACGAGCAGTACTTC. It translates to CASSLTTGRTYEQYF.

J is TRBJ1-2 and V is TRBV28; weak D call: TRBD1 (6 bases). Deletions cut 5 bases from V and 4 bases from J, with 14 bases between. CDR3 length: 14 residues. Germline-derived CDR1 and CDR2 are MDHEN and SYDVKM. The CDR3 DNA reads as TGTGCCAGCAGTCGGGACAAGCTAATCTATGGCTACACCTTC. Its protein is CASSRDKLIYGYTF.

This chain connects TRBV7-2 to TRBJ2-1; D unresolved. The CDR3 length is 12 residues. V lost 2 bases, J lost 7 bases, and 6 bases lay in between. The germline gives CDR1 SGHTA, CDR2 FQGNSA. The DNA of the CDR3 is TGTGCCAGCAGCTTACGGTGGAATGAGCAGTTCTTC. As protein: CASSLRWNEQFF. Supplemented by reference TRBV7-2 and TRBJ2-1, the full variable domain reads GAGVSQSPSNKVTEKGKDVELRCDPISGHTALYWYRQSLGQGLEFLIYFQGNSAPDKSGLPSDRFSAERTGGSVSTLTIQRTQQEDSAVYLCASSLRWNEQFFGPGTRLTVL.

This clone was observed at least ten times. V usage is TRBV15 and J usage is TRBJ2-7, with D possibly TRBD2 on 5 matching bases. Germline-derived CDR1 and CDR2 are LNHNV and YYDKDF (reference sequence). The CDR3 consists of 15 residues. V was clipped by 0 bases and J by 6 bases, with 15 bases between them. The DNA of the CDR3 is TGTGCCACCAGCAGAGATCGAAGCGGTAGGCGCGAGCAGTACTTC. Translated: CATSRDRSGRREQYF. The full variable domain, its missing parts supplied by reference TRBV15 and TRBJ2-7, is DAMVIQNPRYQVTQFGKPVTLSCSQTLNHNVMYWYQQKSSQAPKLLFHYYDKDFNNEADTPDNFQSRRPNTSFCFLDIRSPGLGDTAMYLCATSRDRSGRREQYFGPGTRLTVT.

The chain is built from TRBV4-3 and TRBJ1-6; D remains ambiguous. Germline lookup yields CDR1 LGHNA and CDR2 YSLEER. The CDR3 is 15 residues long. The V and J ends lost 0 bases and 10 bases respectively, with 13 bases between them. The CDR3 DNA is TGCGCCAGCAGCCAAGATAGTACAGTAGGATCACCCCTCCACTTT. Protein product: CASSQDSTVGSPLHF.